These T cell receptor beta chains were read from a single sample in a study of CXCR3-negative and CXCR3-positive naive CD8 T cells. One entry per CDR3 protein, without DNA, is what TCRdb gives after re-calling the 5' RACE reads. This repertoire includes over 80,000 distinct CDR3 sequences. The sequenced sample was naive CXCR3- CD8+ T cells from blood. These receptors all stem from a human donor in good health. Some clones in this sample may be carry-over from other donors' samples. CDR3s include the opening cysteine and the closing phenylalanine or tryptophan.

>TRBJ2-3|TRBV7-9
CASRDLRDTQYF
>TRBJ2-5|TRBV10-3
CAISHKGTNQETQYF
>TRBJ1-3|TRBV29-1
CSVEDRGKFGNTIYF
>TRBJ2-7|TRBV27
CASSLGQIGPYEQYF
>TRBJ2-1|TRBV7-9
CASRLAGLGNEQFF
>TRBJ2-7|TRBV14
CASSAKKWDEQYF
>TRBJ2-5|TRBV7-2
CASSLLAGEQETQYF
>TRBJ1-1|TRBV5-1
CASSYTGHPDTEAFF
>TRBJ2-1|TRBV6-6
CASSFGLAGVYNEQFF
>TRBJ2-5|TRBV10-3
CAISGQYQETQYF
>TRBJ1-1|TRBV29-1
CSVQGANTEAFF
>TRBJ1-4|TRBV27
CASSYGGSANEKLFF
>TRBJ2-1|TRBV7-9
CASSFGTGVYNEQFF
>TRBJ2-1|TRBV3-1
CASSSSAVNEQFF
>TRBJ2-1|TRBV28
CASSPRDRVFDEQFF
>TRBJ1-5|TRBV28
CASSPDEQQLHQPQHF
>TRBJ2-5|TRBV6-2/TRBV6-3
CASTAGEMETQYF
>TRBJ1-2|TRBV7-9
CASSLADDSYGYTF
>TRBJ2-3|TRBV7-9
CASRDRVSDTQYF
>TRBJ2-6|TRBV29-1
CSVPPGANVLTF
>TRBJ2-7|TRBV6-5
CASRPGQGPYEQYF
>TRBJ2-1|TRBV7-9
CASSAPELAGGRDEQFF
>TRBJ2-1|TRBV6-2/TRBV6-3
CASSYPRGSGGPSYNEQFF
>TRBJ2-1|TRBV7-6
CASSLVSLAGDEQFF
>TRBJ2-7|TRBV29-1
CSAPVAGTNEQYF
>TRBJ1-5|TRBV29-1
CSVGDVGGNQPQHF
>TRBJ2-7|TRBV4-1
CASSQDFRTLAYEQYF
>TRBJ2-7|TRBV10-1
CASSPRPGTDSYEQYF
>TRBJ2-5|TRBV2
CAISGWRETQYF
>TRBJ2-7|TRBV6-5
CASSYSGGGYEQYF
>TRBJ1-6|TRBV6-1
CASSEASIRDIFSPLHF
>TRBJ1-2|TRBV9
CASSVDGTDYGYTF
>TRBJ2-5|TRBV20-1
CSAREPLKAGGLETQYF
>TRBJ2-1|TRBV7-2
CASSPSGLASNEQFF
>TRBJ2-7|TRBV6-1
CASSESGLTSYEQYF
>TRBJ2-7|TRBV28
CASSLYEPGRGRTYEQYF
>TRBJ2-1|TRBV28
CASSFDGPYNEQFF
>TRBJ2-1|TRBV7-9
CASSDSFPSSYNEQFF
>TRBJ2-1|TRBV29-1
CSVVSYNEQFF
>TRBJ2-7|TRBV5-1
CASRLGGAASYEQYF
>TRBJ2-7|TRBV6-2/TRBV6-3
CASSPTGTYEQYF
>TRBJ2-5|TRBV12-3/TRBV12-4
CASSTGGYQETQYF
>TRBJ2-1|TRBV7-9
CASNPTTSGGAYNEQFF
>TRBJ1-4|TRBV7-9
CASSLGLRGGREKLFF
>TRBJ1-2|TRBV30
CAWSDGTGDGYTF